This TCR beta chain is drawn from a study of shared clonotypes between healthy human individuals. The method was immunoSEQ multiplex PCR; TCRdb's version includes in-frame clones alone and lacks a portion of them. The repertoire holds about 470,000 clones, with 70% to 80% as singletons. Per germline, CDR1 LNHNV and CDR2 YYDKDF (reference sequence). Between the trimmed V and J ends, which lost 5 bases and 3 bases, there was a span of 14 bases. This CDR3 region has 14 residues. This clone showed up just once. The genes are TRBV15 and TRBJ2-7, with unresolved D. Sequencing was performed on PBMCs. This clonotype originated in a woman in her forties in good health. Some clones in this sample may be carry-over from other donors' samples. The CDR3 nucleotides are TGTGCCACCAGCCAGATGAACGTGGGCTACGAGCAGTACTTC. This translates into CATSQMNVGYEQYF.